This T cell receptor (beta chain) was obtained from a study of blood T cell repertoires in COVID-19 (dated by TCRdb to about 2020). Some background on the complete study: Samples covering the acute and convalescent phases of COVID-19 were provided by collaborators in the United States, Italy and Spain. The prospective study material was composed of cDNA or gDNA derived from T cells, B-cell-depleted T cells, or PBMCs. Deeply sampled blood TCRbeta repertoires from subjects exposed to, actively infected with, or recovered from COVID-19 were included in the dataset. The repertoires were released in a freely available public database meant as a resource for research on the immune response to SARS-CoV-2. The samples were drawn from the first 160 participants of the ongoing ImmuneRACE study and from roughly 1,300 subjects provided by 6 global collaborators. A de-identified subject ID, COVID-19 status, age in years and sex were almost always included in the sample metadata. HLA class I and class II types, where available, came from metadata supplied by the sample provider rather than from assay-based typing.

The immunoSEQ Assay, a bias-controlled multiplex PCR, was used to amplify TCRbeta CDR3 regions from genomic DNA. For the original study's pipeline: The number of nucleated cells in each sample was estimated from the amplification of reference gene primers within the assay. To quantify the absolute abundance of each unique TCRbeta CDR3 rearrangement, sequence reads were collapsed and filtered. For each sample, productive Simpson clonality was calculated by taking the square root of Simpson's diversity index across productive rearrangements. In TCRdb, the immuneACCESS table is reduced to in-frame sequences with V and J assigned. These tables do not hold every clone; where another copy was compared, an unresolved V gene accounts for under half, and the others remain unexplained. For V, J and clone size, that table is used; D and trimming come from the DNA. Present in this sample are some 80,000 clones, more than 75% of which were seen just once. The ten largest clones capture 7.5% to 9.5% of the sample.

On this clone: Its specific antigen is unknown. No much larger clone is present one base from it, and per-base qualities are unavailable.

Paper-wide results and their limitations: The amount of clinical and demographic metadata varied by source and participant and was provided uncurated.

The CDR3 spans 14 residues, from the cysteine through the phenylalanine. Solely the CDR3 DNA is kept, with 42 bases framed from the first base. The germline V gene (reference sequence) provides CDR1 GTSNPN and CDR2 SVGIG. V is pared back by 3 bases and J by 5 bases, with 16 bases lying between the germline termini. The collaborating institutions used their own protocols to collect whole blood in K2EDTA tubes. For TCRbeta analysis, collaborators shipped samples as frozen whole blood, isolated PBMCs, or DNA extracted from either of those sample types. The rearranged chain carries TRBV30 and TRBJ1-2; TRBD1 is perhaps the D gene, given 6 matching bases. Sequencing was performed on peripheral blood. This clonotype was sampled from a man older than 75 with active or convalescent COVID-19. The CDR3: CAWSERTESYGYTF. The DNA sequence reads TGTGCCTGGAGCGAACGGACAGAGTCTTATGGCTACACCTTC.